This T cell receptor (beta chain) was sequenced in a study of blood T cell repertoires in COVID-19. The overall study: The origin of the acute and convalescent COVID-19 samples was the United States, Italy and Spain. Sources were T cells, B-cell-depleted T cells, or PBMCs; the material itself was cDNA or gDNA.

This CDR3 spans 14 amino acids. V was clipped by 2 bases and J by 6 bases, with 11 bases between them. Germline CDR1 and CDR2: LGHNA and YNFKEQ. Method: immunoSEQ multiplex PCR; TCRdb's copy keeps in-frame clones and lacks some. Of some 250,000 clones listed, roughly 80% are singletons. The chain is built from TRBV4-2 and TRBJ1-5; possibly TRBD1 for D (5 bases). The sequenced material came from peripheral blood. This TCR derives from an elderly woman with acute or convalescent COVID-19. This CDR3 is CASSQPDGAQPQHF. In DNA, the CDR3 is TGTGCCAGCAGCCAACCGGATGGGGCTCAGCCCCAGCATTTT.